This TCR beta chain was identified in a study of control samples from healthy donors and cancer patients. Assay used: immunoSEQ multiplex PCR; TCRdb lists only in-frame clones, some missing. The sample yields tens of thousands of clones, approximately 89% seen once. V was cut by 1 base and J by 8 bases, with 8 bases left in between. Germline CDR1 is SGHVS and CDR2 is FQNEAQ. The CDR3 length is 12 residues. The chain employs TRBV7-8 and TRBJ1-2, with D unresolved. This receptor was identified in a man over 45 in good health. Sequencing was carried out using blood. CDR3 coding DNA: TGTGCCAGCAGCTTAGAGGGCCCGGGCTACACCTTC. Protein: CASSLEGPGYTF.